These T cell receptor beta chains were read from a single sample in a study of blood T cell repertoires in COVID-19. Assay: immunoSEQ multiplex PCR; the TCRdb copy retains only in-frame clones and omits some. The sample consists of more than 70,000 clones, 88% of them appearing once. The material sequenced was peripheral blood. The receptors shown here come from a man aged 45-60 years with active COVID-19. Both conserved end residues are part of each CDR3. Fields, in order: V gene, clone size, D gene, J gene, CDR3 protein, CDR3 DNA. The D gene is left open where the match is weak. Not every row has a clone size; where given, it reads once, few, many or a size class.

v_call: TRBV19; clone_size: -; d_call: TRBD1; j_call: TRBJ2-6; cdr3_aa: CATMDRGTADSGANVLTF; cdr3_nt: TGTGCCACCATGGACAGGGGGACAGCAGACTCTGGGGCCAACGTCCTGACTTTC
v_call: TRBV6-1; clone_size: -; d_call: -; j_call: TRBJ1-3; cdr3_aa: CASSEGRSSGNTIYF; cdr3_nt: TGTGCCAGCAGTGAAGGCCGTAGCTCTGGAAACACCATATATTTT
v_call: TRBV7-2; clone_size: -; d_call: -; j_call: TRBJ2-1; cdr3_aa: CASTQGLSSYNEQFF; cdr3_nt: TGTGCCAGCACCCAGGGGTTGAGCTCCTACAATGAGCAGTTCTTC
v_call: TRBV7-3; clone_size: -; d_call: TRBD1; j_call: TRBJ1-5; cdr3_aa: CASSPTTGGLQPQHF; cdr3_nt: TGTGCCAGCAGCCCAACGACAGGGGGTCTTCAGCCCCAGCATTTT
v_call: TRBV6-1; clone_size: -; d_call: -; j_call: TRBJ1-2; cdr3_aa: CASSDRVGNYGYTF; cdr3_nt: TGTGCCAGCAGTGACAGGGTCGGGAACTATGGCTACACCTTC
v_call: TRBV19; clone_size: few; d_call: -; j_call: TRBJ1-2; cdr3_aa: CASSTPGTLPGYTF; cdr3_nt: TGTGCCAGTAGTACGCCCGGGACACTCCCGGGCTACACCTTC
v_call: TRBV5-4; clone_size: -; d_call: -; j_call: TRBJ2-3; cdr3_aa: CASSLESRSGDTQYF; cdr3_nt: TGTGCCAGCAGCTTGGAGTCAAGATCGGGAGATACGCAGTATTTT
v_call: TRBV9; clone_size: -; d_call: TRBD1; j_call: TRBJ1-2; cdr3_aa: CASSPETGGYGYTF; cdr3_nt: TGTGCCAGCAGCCCGGAGACAGGGGGCTATGGCTACACCTTC
v_call: TRBV6-5; clone_size: -; d_call: -; j_call: TRBJ2-4; cdr3_aa: CASSYSFLAKNIQYF; cdr3_nt: TGTGCCAGCAGTTACTCGTTCCTAGCCAAAAACATTCAGTACTTC
v_call: TRBV6-4; clone_size: -; d_call: -; j_call: TRBJ1-6; cdr3_aa: CASRRDTVSSYNSPLHF; cdr3_nt: TGTGCCAGCAGACGGGACACAGTGAGCTCCTATAATTCACCCCTCCACTTT
v_call: TRBV28; clone_size: -; d_call: -; j_call: TRBJ2-7; cdr3_aa: CASRRQNYEQYF; cdr3_nt: TGTGCCAGCAGGCGACAGAACTACGAGCAGTACTTC
v_call: TRBV29-1; clone_size: few; d_call: TRBD2; j_call: TRBJ2-5; cdr3_aa: CSVGTSGGRETQYF; cdr3_nt: TGCAGCGTTGGGACATCGGGAGGGAGAGAGACCCAGTACTTC
v_call: TRBV6-2/TRBV6-3; clone_size: -; d_call: -; j_call: TRBJ1-5; cdr3_aa: CASSLAGRSQPQHF; cdr3_nt: TGTGCCAGCAGTTTGGCTGGCAGATCTCAGCCCCAGCATTTT
v_call: TRBV4-3; clone_size: -; d_call: TRBD1; j_call: TRBJ2-2; cdr3_aa: CASSQEAGQGYTGELFF; cdr3_nt: TGCGCCAGCAGCCAAGAGGCCGGACAGGGGTACACCGGGGAGCTGTTTTTT
v_call: TRBV3-1/TRBV3-2; clone_size: -; d_call: TRBD2; j_call: TRBJ2-5; cdr3_aa: CASSRAGGRETQYF; cdr3_nt: TGTGCCAGCAGCCGGGCGGGGGGGCGAGAGACCCAGTACTTC
v_call: TRBV5-6; clone_size: -; d_call: -; j_call: TRBJ2-3; cdr3_aa: CASSLVRRGRTDTQYF; cdr3_nt: TGTGCCAGCAGCTTGGTCCGGCGGGGGCGCACAGATACGCAGTATTTT
v_call: TRBV29-1; clone_size: -; d_call: TRBD1; j_call: TRBJ1-2; cdr3_aa: CSVESTGGAVGYTF; cdr3_nt: TGCAGCGTTGAAAGTACAGGGGGCGCGGTTGGCTACACCTTC
v_call: TRBV4-1; clone_size: -; d_call: TRBD1; j_call: TRBJ1-2; cdr3_aa: CASSQGDRGPDYGYTF; cdr3_nt: TGCGCCAGCAGCCAAGGGGACAGGGGGCCCGACTATGGCTACACCTTC
v_call: TRBV3-1/TRBV3-2; clone_size: -; d_call: TRBD1; j_call: TRBJ1-3; cdr3_aa: CASSPRDRGPTGNTIYF; cdr3_nt: TGTGCCAGCAGCCCCCGGGACAGGGGGCCGACTGGAAACACCATATATTTT
v_call: TRBV10-3; clone_size: once; d_call: -; j_call: TRBJ2-4; cdr3_aa: CATLDARRQYF; cdr3_nt: TGTGCCACCCTCGACGCCCGGCGGCAGTACTTC
v_call: TRBV28; clone_size: -; d_call: TRBD1; j_call: TRBJ2-7; cdr3_aa: CASSLPDRGRSYEQYF; cdr3_nt: TGTGCCAGCAGTTTACCTGACAGGGGCCGTAGCTACGAGCAGTACTTC
v_call: TRBV14; clone_size: -; d_call: -; j_call: TRBJ1-1; cdr3_aa: CASSQVWGSEAFF; cdr3_nt: TGTGCCAGCAGCCAAGTTTGGGGCAGCGAAGCTTTCTTT
v_call: TRBV19; clone_size: -; d_call: -; j_call: TRBJ2-5; cdr3_aa: CASSPGDQETQYF; cdr3_nt: TGTGCCAGTAGCCCGGGGGATCAAGAGACCCAGTACTTC
v_call: TRBV18; clone_size: -; d_call: TRBD1; j_call: TRBJ1-4; cdr3_aa: CASSSTGPTNEKLFF; cdr3_nt: TGTGCCAGCTCTTCGACAGGGCCAACTAATGAAAAACTGTTTTTT
v_call: TRBV2; clone_size: -; d_call: TRBD1; j_call: TRBJ1-4; cdr3_aa: CASSSQGARTEKLFF; cdr3_nt: TGTGCCAGCAGTTCACAGGGGGCTAGGACTGAAAAACTGTTTTTT
v_call: TRBV5-8; clone_size: -; d_call: -; j_call: TRBJ2-7; cdr3_aa: CASSLLDRNYEQYF; cdr3_nt: TGTGCCAGCAGCTTACTAGATCGTAACTACGAGCAGTACTTC
v_call: TRBV7-2; clone_size: -; d_call: -; j_call: TRBJ1-6; cdr3_aa: CASSLGAGNSPLHF; cdr3_nt: TGTGCCAGCAGCTTAGGGGCAGGGAATTCACCCCTCCACTTT
v_call: TRBV28; clone_size: few; d_call: TRBD1; j_call: TRBJ1-2; cdr3_aa: CASVQGYDYGYTF; cdr3_nt: TGTGCCAGCGTACAGGGGTATGACTATGGCTACACCTTC
v_call: TRBV6-5; clone_size: -; d_call: -; j_call: TRBJ2-7; cdr3_aa: CATREGGGYEQYF; cdr3_nt: TGTGCCACCAGAGAGGGAGGGGGCTACGAGCAGTACTTC
v_call: TRBV19; clone_size: -; d_call: TRBD1; j_call: TRBJ1-1; cdr3_aa: CASSIGLHGTAEAFF; cdr3_nt: TGTGCCAGTAGTATAGGACTTCACGGGACAGCTGAAGCTTTCTTT
v_call: TRBV19; clone_size: -; d_call: -; j_call: TRBJ1-4; cdr3_aa: CASTQVATNEKLFF; cdr3_nt: TGTGCCAGTACGCAGGTCGCAACTAATGAAAAACTGTTTTTT
v_call: TRBV11-2; clone_size: once; d_call: -; j_call: TRBJ2-7; cdr3_aa: CASSLGFGEPYEQYF; cdr3_nt: TGTGCCAGCAGCTTAGGATTCGGTGAACCCTACGAGCAGTACTTC
v_call: TRBV2; clone_size: -; d_call: TRBD1; j_call: TRBJ1-1; cdr3_aa: CASRGDRGSEAFF; cdr3_nt: TGTGCCAGCAGGGGGGACAGAGGGAGTGAAGCTTTCTTT
v_call: TRBV7-2; clone_size: -; d_call: TRBD1; j_call: TRBJ1-2; cdr3_aa: CASSLAWVRTGDGYTF; cdr3_nt: TGTGCCAGCAGCTTAGCGTGGGTCAGGACAGGGGATGGCTACACCTTC
v_call: TRBV5-1; clone_size: -; d_call: -; j_call: TRBJ1-1; cdr3_aa: CASSLGGQGTEAFF; cdr3_nt: TGCGCCAGCAGCCTCGGGGGGCAGGGGACTGAAGCTTTCTTT
v_call: TRBV7-9; clone_size: -; d_call: -; j_call: TRBJ2-5; cdr3_aa: CASSLGRGLREETQYF; cdr3_nt: TGTGCCAGCAGCTTAGGTCGAGGGTTGAGGGAAGAGACCCAGTACTTC
v_call: TRBV5-6; clone_size: -; d_call: -; j_call: TRBJ2-7; cdr3_aa: CASSLEVGGWDEQYF; cdr3_nt: TGTGCCAGCAGCTTGGAGGTGGGGGGTTGGGACGAGCAGTACTTC
v_call: TRBV27; clone_size: -; d_call: -; j_call: TRBJ2-7; cdr3_aa: CASRSQVVRSEQYF; cdr3_nt: TGTGCCAGCAGATCACAGGTAGTCCGGTCGGAGCAGTACTTC
v_call: TRBV27; clone_size: -; d_call: -; j_call: TRBJ2-6; cdr3_aa: CASSFGGALFSGANVLTF; cdr3_nt: TGTGCCAGCAGTTTTGGGGGGGCCCTCTTCTCTGGGGCCAACGTCCTGACTTTC
v_call: TRBV2; clone_size: -; d_call: -; j_call: TRBJ2-2; cdr3_aa: CASSPDTGELFF; cdr3_nt: TGTGCCAGCAGTCCTGACACCGGGGAGCTGTTTTTT
v_call: TRBV18; clone_size: few; d_call: -; j_call: TRBJ1-2; cdr3_aa: CASSPQTQAKDYGYTF; cdr3_nt: TGTGCCAGCTCACCTCAGACACAGGCGAAAGACTATGGCTACACCTTC
v_call: TRBV19; clone_size: -; d_call: TRBD1; j_call: TRBJ2-6; cdr3_aa: CASGPGQGSSGANVLTF; cdr3_nt: TGTGCCAGTGGCCCCGGACAGGGATCGTCTGGGGCCAACGTCCTGACTTTC
v_call: TRBV19; clone_size: -; d_call: TRBD1; j_call: TRBJ2-2; cdr3_aa: CASRQGPPLFF; cdr3_nt: TGTGCCAGCCGACAGGGCCCTCCTCTGTTTTTT
v_call: TRBV4-2; clone_size: -; d_call: -; j_call: TRBJ1-2; cdr3_aa: CASSQASTTGFYGYTF; cdr3_nt: TGTGCCAGCAGCCAAGCCTCCACGACGGGTTTTTATGGCTACACCTTC
v_call: TRBV7-2; clone_size: -; d_call: TRBD1; j_call: TRBJ2-7; cdr3_aa: CASSQLGTAYEQYF; cdr3_nt: TGTGCCAGCAGCCAACTCGGGACAGCCTACGAGCAGTACTTC
v_call: TRBV28; clone_size: -; d_call: -; j_call: TRBJ1-2; cdr3_aa: CASKDRRHGYTF; cdr3_nt: TGTGCCAGTAAAGACAGGAGACATGGCTACACCTTC
v_call: TRBV29-1; clone_size: once; d_call: -; j_call: TRBJ2-1; cdr3_aa: CSVTPGGNYNEQFF; cdr3_nt: TGCAGCGTTACCCCGGGCGGGAATTACAATGAGCAGTTCTTC
v_call: TRBV11-2; clone_size: -; d_call: TRBD2; j_call: TRBJ2-1; cdr3_aa: CASSDSGTSGGRGQFF; cdr3_nt: TGTGCCAGCAGCGACTCCGGGACTAGCGGGGGCCGAGGGCAGTTCTTC
v_call: TRBV5-6; clone_size: -; d_call: TRBD1; j_call: TRBJ2-4; cdr3_aa: CASSNTQGALNIQYF; cdr3_nt: TGTGCCAGCAGCAACACACAGGGGGCCCTAAACATTCAGTACTTC
v_call: TRBV7-2; clone_size: -; d_call: TRBD2; j_call: TRBJ2-4; cdr3_aa: CASSLAPGLLNIQYF; cdr3_nt: TGTGCCAGCAGCTTAGCGCCGGGACTACTAAACATTCAGTACTTC